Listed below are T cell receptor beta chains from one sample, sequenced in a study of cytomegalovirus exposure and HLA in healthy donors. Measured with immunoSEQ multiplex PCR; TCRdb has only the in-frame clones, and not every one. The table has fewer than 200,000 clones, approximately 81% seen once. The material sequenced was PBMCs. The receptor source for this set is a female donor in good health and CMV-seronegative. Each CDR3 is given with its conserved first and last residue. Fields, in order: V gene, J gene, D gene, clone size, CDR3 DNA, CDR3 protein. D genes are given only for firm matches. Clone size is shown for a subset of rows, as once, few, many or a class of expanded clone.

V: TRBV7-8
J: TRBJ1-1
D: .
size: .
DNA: TGTGCCAGCAGTTCTCACGGACAGAACACTGAAGCTTTCTTT
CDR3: CASSSHGQNTEAFF

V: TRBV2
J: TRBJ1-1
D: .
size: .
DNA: TGTGCCAGCAGTGATGAGCGGGTCAGGTCGGCTGAAGCTTTCTTT
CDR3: CASSDERVRSAEAFF

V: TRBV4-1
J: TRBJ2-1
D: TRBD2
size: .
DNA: TGCGCCAGCAGCGGATCAACGACTAGCGGGCCCAATGAGCAGTTCTTC
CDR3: CASSGSTTSGPNEQFF

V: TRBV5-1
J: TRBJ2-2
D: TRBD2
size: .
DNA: TGCGCCAGCAGCCCCTTCCCGACGCGGGAGGTGGTCGGGGAGCTGTTTTTT
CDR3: CASSPFPTREVVGELFF

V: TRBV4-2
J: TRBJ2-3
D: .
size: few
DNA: TGTGCCAGCAGCCAAGATGGGGCAGGGGGGCCAGATACGCAGTATTTT
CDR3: CASSQDGAGGPDTQYF

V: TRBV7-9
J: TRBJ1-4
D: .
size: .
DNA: TGTGCCAGCAGCTTAGCAGGGGCGCGTGAAAAACTGTTTTTT
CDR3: CASSLAGAREKLFF

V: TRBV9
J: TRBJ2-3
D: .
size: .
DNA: TGTGCCAGCAGCCTGCGCTCACAGGAAAGCACAGATACGCAGTATTTT
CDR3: CASSLRSQESTDTQYF

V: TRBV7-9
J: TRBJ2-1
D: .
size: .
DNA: TGTGCCAGCAGCTTAAATCTGGCGGCCAGTGAGCAGTTCTTC
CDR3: CASSLNLAASEQFF

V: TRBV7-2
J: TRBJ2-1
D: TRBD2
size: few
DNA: TGTGCCAGCAGCCCCCGGACTAGCGGGAGGGCCCCCTACAATGAGCAGTTCTTC
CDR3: CASSPRTSGRAPYNEQFF

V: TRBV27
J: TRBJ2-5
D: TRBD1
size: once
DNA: TGTGCCAGCAGCTCAACAGGGGGCGAGGAGACCCAGTACTTC
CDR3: CASSSTGGEETQYF

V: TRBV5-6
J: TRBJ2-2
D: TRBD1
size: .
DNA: TGTGCCAGCAGCTTGTCGATACCGGGACAGGAGGACACCGGGGAGCTGTTTTTT
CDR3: CASSLSIPGQEDTGELFF

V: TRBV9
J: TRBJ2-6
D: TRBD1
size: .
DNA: TGTGCCAGCACCGGTTGGACAGGGGGCGACTCTGGGGCCAACGTCCTGACTTTC
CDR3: CASTGWTGGDSGANVLTF

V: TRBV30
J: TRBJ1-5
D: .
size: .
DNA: TGTGCCTGGAGTACAGGCGATTATAGCAATCAGCCCCAGCATTTT
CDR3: CAWSTGDYSNQPQHF

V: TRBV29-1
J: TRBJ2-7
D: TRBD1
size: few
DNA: TGCAATGTATGGACAGGAGGCACCTACGAGCAGTACTTC
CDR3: CNVWTGGTYEQYF

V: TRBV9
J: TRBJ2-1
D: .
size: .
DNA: TGTGCCAGCAGCGTAGGGGAGGTCCATGAGCAGTTCTTC
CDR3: CASSVGEVHEQFF

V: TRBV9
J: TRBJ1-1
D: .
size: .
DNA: TGTGCCAGCAGCGTAGCAGGGAACACTGAAGCTTTCTTT
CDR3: CASSVAGNTEAFF

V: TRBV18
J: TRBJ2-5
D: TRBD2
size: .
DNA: TGTGCCAGCTCACCAGGATCAGCGGGAGGGGGAGAGACCCAGTACTTC
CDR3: CASSPGSAGGGETQYF

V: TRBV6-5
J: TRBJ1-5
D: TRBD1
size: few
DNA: TGTGCCAGCAGCCGACAGGGGCGTAGCAATCAGCCCCAGCATTTT
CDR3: CASSRQGRSNQPQHF

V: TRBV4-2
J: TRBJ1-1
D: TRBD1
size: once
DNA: TGTGCCAGCAGCCAGGAGAGGGACAGGCTCCTCACTGAAGCTTTCTTT
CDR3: CASSQERDRLLTEAFF

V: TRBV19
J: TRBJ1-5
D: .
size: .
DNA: TGTGCCAGTAGTCCTCAGGTGGCATCACAGCCCCAGCATTTT
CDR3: CASSPQVASQPQHF

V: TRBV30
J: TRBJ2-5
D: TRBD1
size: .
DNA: TGTGCCTGGAGTTGGACAGGGGGTGGAGAGACCCAGTACTTC
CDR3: CAWSWTGGGETQYF

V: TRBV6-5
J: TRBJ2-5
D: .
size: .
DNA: TGTGCCAGCAGTACGGGAGAGACCCAGTACTTC
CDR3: CASSTGETQYF

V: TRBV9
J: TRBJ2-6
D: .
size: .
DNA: TGTGCCAGCAGCTTCCATTCCGGGGGAAGGTGGATTTCTGGGGCCAACGTCCTGACTTTC
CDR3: CASSFHSGGRWISGANVLTF

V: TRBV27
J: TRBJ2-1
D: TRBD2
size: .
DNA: TGTGCCAGCAGCGTCTCGGGACTAGGGGACTACAATGAGCAGTTCTTC
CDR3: CASSVSGLGDYNEQFF

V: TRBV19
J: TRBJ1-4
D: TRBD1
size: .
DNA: TGTGCCAGTAGCCTCGACAGGGGGTCTGAAAAACTGTTTTTT
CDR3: CASSLDRGSEKLFF

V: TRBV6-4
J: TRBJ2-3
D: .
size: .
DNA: TGTGCCAGCAGTGCGGGGGGCTCGGCAGATACGCAGTATTTT
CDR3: CASSAGGSADTQYF

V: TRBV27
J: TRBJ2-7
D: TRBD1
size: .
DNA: TGTGCCAGCAGTTCCCCCGGGACAGGCGAGAGGTGGGAGCAGTACTTC
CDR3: CASSSPGTGERWEQYF

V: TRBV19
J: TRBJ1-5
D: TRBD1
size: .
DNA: TGTGCCAGTAGTCCCGACAGGGGAATCGGACAGCCCCAGCATTTT
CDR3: CASSPDRGIGQPQHF

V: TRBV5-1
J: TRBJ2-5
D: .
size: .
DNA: TGCGCCAGCAGCTTGGCGCAGCAAGAGACCCAGTACTTC
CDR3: CASSLAQQETQYF

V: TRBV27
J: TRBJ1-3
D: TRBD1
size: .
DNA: TGTGCCAGCAGCCGCGACAGGGGCTCTGGAAACACCATATATTTT
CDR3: CASSRDRGSGNTIYF

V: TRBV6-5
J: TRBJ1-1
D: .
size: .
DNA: TGTGCCAGCAGTTACTGGCAGGGTAGAAGTTACACTGAAGCTTTCTTT
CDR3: CASSYWQGRSYTEAFF

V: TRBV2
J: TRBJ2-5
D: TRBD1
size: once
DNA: TGTGCCAGCAGTGAAGCCGGGACAGGGAAAGAGACCCAGTACTTC
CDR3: CASSEAGTGKETQYF

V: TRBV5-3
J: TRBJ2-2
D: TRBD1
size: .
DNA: TGTGCCAGAAGACATAAACAGGGGGCCGGGGAGCTGTTTTTT
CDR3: CARRHKQGAGELFF

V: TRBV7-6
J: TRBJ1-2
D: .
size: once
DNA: TGTGCCAGCAGCCACACTCCCCAGGAGGCCGGGGATGGCTACACCTTC
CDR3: CASSHTPQEAGDGYTF

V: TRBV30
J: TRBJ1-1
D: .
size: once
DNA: TGTGCCTGGAGTAGAAGACAGCTATCAGGGACTGAAGCTTTCTTT
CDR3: CAWSRRQLSGTEAFF

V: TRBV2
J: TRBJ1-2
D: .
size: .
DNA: TGTGCCAGCAGTGTTCCAGGGGCAGCTAACTATGGCTACACCTTC
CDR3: CASSVPGAANYGYTF

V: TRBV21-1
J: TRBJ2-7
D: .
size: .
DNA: TGTGCCAGCAGTGGGGGGACGAGTAAGGCCTACGAGCAGTACTTC
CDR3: CASSGGTSKAYEQYF

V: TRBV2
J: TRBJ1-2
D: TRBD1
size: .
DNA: TGTGCCAGCATCCGGGACAGGGGTGACGGCTACACCTTC
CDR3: CASIRDRGDGYTF

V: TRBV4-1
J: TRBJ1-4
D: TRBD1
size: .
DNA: TGCGCCAGCAGCCAGACAGGGGGCATCGATGAAAAACTGTTTTTT
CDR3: CASSQTGGIDEKLFF

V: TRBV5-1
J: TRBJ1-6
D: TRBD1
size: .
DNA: TGCGCCAGCAGCTTGGCCGGGACAGGGATATCCCCCCTCCACTTT
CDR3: CASSLAGTGISPLHF